Below, 27 T cell receptor beta chains from the same sample are listed, as sequenced in a study of blood T cell repertoires in COVID-19. Produced via immunoSEQ multiplex PCR; TCRdb's table is partial and in-frame only. The sample includes about 310,000 clones, 89% of them seen just once. Sequencing input: PBMCs or T cells enriched from blood (not recorded which). These receptors were taken from a woman in her thirties who had recovered from COVID-19.

V gene TRBV18 combines with J gene TRBJ1-1; D is uncertain. The CDR3 is 12 residues long. Germline values: CDR1 KGHSH, CDR2 LQKENI. Trimming took off 8 bases at V and 5 bases at J, with 12 bases between the two ends. The CDR3 sequence: CASGEGETEAFF. The CDR3 nucleotides are TGTGCCAGCGGGGAGGGCGAGACTGAAGCTTTCTTT.

V is TRBV6-5 and J is TRBJ1-1, with D perhaps TRBD1 (6 bases). V lost 5 bases to trimming and J lost 4 bases, with 14 bases between them. The germline V gene has CDR1 MNHEY and CDR2 SVGAGI. The CDR3 loop spans 14 amino acids. CDR3 residues: CASSKTGPSTEAFF. DNA of the CDR3: TGTGCCAGCAGTAAGACAGGCCCCAGCACTGAAGCTTTCTTT.

The V and J genes are TRBV18 and TRBJ1-2; 9 bases map to TRBD1. The V gene's germline CDR1 is KGHSH and CDR2 LQKENI. This CDR3 region has 15 residues. V shed 1 base, J shed 5 bases, and the junction held 5 bases outside the gene matches. CDR3 region: CASSPRPGTGYGYTF. The CDR3, as DNA: TGTGCCAGCTCACCACGGCCCGGGACAGGGTATGGCTACACCTTC.

The V and J genes are TRBV6-1 and TRBJ1-5; 9 bases line up with TRBD1. Looked up from germline, CDR1 is MNHNS and CDR2 is SASEGT. Germline trimming cut 4 bases from V and 3 bases from J; bases unmatched to any gene: 7. The CDR3 is made up of 16 amino acids. CDR3 protein: CASSGYGTGYNQPQHF. The DNA for the CDR3 is TGTGCCAGCAGTGGCTATGGGACAGGGTACAATCAGCCCCAGCATTTT.

The chain recombines TRBV2 with TRBJ1-2; TRBD1 matches at 9 bases. This CDR3 is built from 13 residues. V shed 5 bases, J shed 8 bases, and the junction held 6 bases outside the gene matches. Germline-derived CDR1 and CDR2 are SNHLY and FYNNEI. The CDR3 bases are TGTGCCAGCAGTCCCCGGACAGGGGACGGCTACACCTTC. Translation gives CASSPRTGDGYTF.

The chain has TRBV4-2 and TRBJ2-7; the match to TRBD1 covers 10 bases. This CDR3 contains 15 residues. Trimming took 3 bases from V and 5 from J; bases not matched to a gene: 7. Germline V gene lookup returns CDR1 LGHNA and CDR2 YNFKEQ. This CDR3 reads CASSHHRQGANEQYF. The CDR3 DNA reads TGTGCCAGCAGCCACCACAGACAGGGGGCGAACGAGCAGTACTTC.

This chain uses TRBV14 with TRBJ2-3, with 9 bases lining up with TRBD2. With 4 bases clipped from V and 7 bases from J, the junction kept 9 bases outside the gene matches. The germline V gene has CDR1 SGHDN and CDR2 FVKESK. CDR3 length: 15 amino acids. The CDR3 coding sequence is TGTGCCAGCAGCCCATTAGCGGGAGACGTATATACGCAGTATTTT. Its protein product is CASSPLAGDVYTQYF.

The rearrangement joins TRBV6-5 to TRBJ1-1, with no clear D. The germline V gene encodes CDR1 MNHEY and CDR2 SVGAGI. The CDR3 is made up of 13 amino acids. Trimming removed 5 bases from V and 1 base from J, with 8 bases in between. CDR3 nucleotides: TGTGCCAGCAGTCAAACACGGAACACTGAAGCTTTCTTT. Translating it yields CASSQTRNTEAFF.

CDR3 nucleotide sequence: TGTGCCAGCAGTTACTCGGTGCAGGGGGCATGGGAGCCCCAGCATTTT. It encodes CASSYSVQGAWEPQHF. The genes are TRBV6-6 and TRBJ1-5, with 8 bases fitting TRBD1. The CDR3 has 16 residues. J gave up 8 bases and V 0 bases, and 9 bases lay outside the gene matches. Germline CDR1 MNHNY, CDR2 SVGAGI (reference sequence).

The chain uses TRBV24-1 and TRBJ1-5, with a weak D call TRBD1 (5 bases). CDR1 is KGHDR and CDR2 is SFDVKD in the germline V gene. Trimming removed 8 bases from V and 7 bases from J, with 17 bases in between. The CDR3 loop spans 14 amino acids. This chain's CDR3 is CATKFSRGLQPQHF. The CDR3 DNA reads TGTGCCACCAAATTTTCAAGGGGACTGCAGCCCCAGCATTTT.

The chain joins TRBV19 to TRBJ2-7; D may be TRBD1 (6 bases). The CDR3 extends over 13 amino acids. With 4 bases removed from V and 1 base from J, the gap between germline ends came to 8 bases. The germline V gene encodes CDR1 LNHDA and CDR2 SQIVND (reference sequence). CDR3 amino acids: CASSTTGSYEQYF. In DNA form, the CDR3 reads TGTGCCAGTAGTACAACAGGGTCCTACGAGCAGTACTTC.

Only a few counts were recorded for this clone. The J gene is TRBJ1-5, the V gene TRBV4-1; D unresolved. CDR1 and CDR2 (germline): MGHRA, YSYEKL. Trimming pared 0 bases from V and 6 bases from J, leaving 9 bases between. The CDR3 contains 14 residues. The CDR3 reads CASSQDAESQPQHF. The CDR3 DNA is TGCGCCAGCAGCCAAGATGCGGAGTCTCAGCCCCAGCATTTT.

The chain employs TRBV5-1 and TRBJ2-1, with 10 bases matching TRBD2. V lost 2 bases to trimming and J lost 4 bases; unmatched junction nucleotides: 9. Germline CDR1 is SGHRS and CDR2 is YFSETQ. The length of the CDR3 is 17 residues. CDR3 sequence (DNA): TGCGCCAGCAGCTTCTTACCAGCGGGAGGGTCATACAATGAGCAGTTCTTC. Protein: CASSFLPAGGSYNEQFF.

CDR3 residues: CASSLTSRQGLETQYF. The CDR3 region has the DNA TGTGCCAGCAGCTTAACAAGCCGGCAGGGCTTAGAGACCCAGTACTTC. The V gene is TRBV7-6, the J gene TRBJ2-5; D is possibly TRBD1 (5 bases). CDR1 is SGHVS and CDR2 is FNYEAQ in the germline V gene. The CDR3 is 16 amino acids. V lost 2 bases and J 4 bases, leaving 17 bases between the germline ends.

This clone was recorded once. This chain uses TRBV28 with TRBJ1-3, with D tentatively TRBD1 (5 bases). V shed 5 bases and J shed 0 bases, with 17 bases lying between them. Germline lookup yields CDR1 MDHEN and CDR2 SYDVKM. The CDR3 covers 17 residues. CDR3 sequence reads: CASSPQWGGNSGNTIYF. The CDR3 nucleotides read TGTGCCAGCAGTCCACAATGGGGGGGAAACTCTGGAAACACCATATATTTT.

The V call is TRBV10-3, the J call TRBJ1-3, with D perhaps TRBD1 (5 bases). The germline CDR1 and CDR2 sequences are ENHRY and SYGVKD. V lost 4 bases to trimming and J lost 2 bases, with 15 bases between them. CDR3 length equals 16 residues. The DNA of the CDR3 is TGTGCCATCAGTGTTACGGGGGACTTGGCTGGAAACACCATATATTTT. It codes for CAISVTGDLAGNTIYF.

This clone occurred a few times. The gene calls are TRBV7-2 and TRBJ2-1, with TRBD1 as a possible D gene (5 bases). V dropped 2 bases and J dropped 4 bases, with 9 bases sitting between them. This CDR3 is 14 amino acids long. CDR1 and CDR2 (germline): SGHTA, FQGNSA. CDR3 DNA: TGTGCCAGCAGCTTAAAGGGGCAATACAATGAGCAGTTCTTC. It yields the protein CASSLKGQYNEQFF. The full variable domain, completed using reference TRBV7-2 and TRBJ2-1, is GAGVSQSPSNKVTEKGKDVELRCDPISGHTALYWYRQSLGQGLEFLIYFQGNSAPDKSGLPSDRFSAERTGGSVSTLTIQRTQQEDSAVYLCASSLKGQYNEQFFGPGTRLTVL.

CDR3 protein: CASGPGARDNYGYTF. CDR3 coding DNA: TGTGCCAGCGGGCCTGGGGCGCGGGATAACTATGGCTACACCTTC. The chain employs TRBV7-3 and TRBJ1-2, with D possibly matching TRBD1 (5 bases). CDR3 length equals 15 residues. From germline, CDR1 is SGHTA and CDR2 FQGTGA. With 8 bases removed from V and 1 base from J, the gap between germline ends came to 17 bases. The complete variable domain, with remaining parts taken from reference TRBV7-3 and TRBJ1-2, reads GAGVSQTPSNKVTEKGKYVELRCDPISGHTALYWYRQSLGQGPEFLIYFQGTGAADDSGLPNDRFFAVRPEGSVSTLKIQRTERGDSAVYLCASGPGARDNYGYTFGSGTRLTVV.

The chain joins TRBV5-1 to TRBJ1-4, with 7 positions matching TRBD1. Trimming cost V 4 bases and J 4 bases; bases outside gene matches: 4. Germline V gene sequence: CDR1 SGHRS, CDR2 YFSETQ. The CDR3 sequence is 14 residues long. In nucleotides, the CDR3 is TGCGCCAGCAGCACCGGGACAGATAATGAAAAACTGTTTTTT. This codes for CASSTGTDNEKLFF.

The CDR3 loop reads CASSLVDTEQFF. The CDR3 DNA follows: TGTGCCAGCAGCTTAGTAGACACTGAGCAGTTCTTC. V is TRBV11-2 and J is TRBJ2-1; D call uncertain. Per germline, CDR1 SGHAT and CDR2 FQNNGV. The germline V and J ends were trimmed by 1 base and 9 bases, with 7 bases remaining between them. The CDR3 is 12 residues long.

The genes are TRBV5-1 and TRBJ1-3, with D perhaps TRBD1 (6 bases). The CDR3 totals 16 residues. Germline V gene sequence: CDR1 SGHRS, CDR2 YFSETQ. The V gene lost 4 bases and the J gene lost 6 bases, with 20 bases spanning the gap. This CDR3 is CASSRGHSTMENTIYF. CDR3 sequence (DNA): TGCGCCAGCAGCAGGGGACATTCAACCATGGAAAACACCATATATTTT.

This clone has more than one count but fewer than ten. The chain is built from TRBV5-8 and TRBJ1-6, with D uncertain. In germline, CDR1 is SGHTS, CDR2 YDEGEE. Trimming took 3 bases from V and 9 from J, leaving 16 bases between them. The CDR3 has 15 amino acids. The CDR3 here is CASSSGVGGGSPLHF. CDR3 DNA sequence: TGTGCCAGCAGCTCCGGGGTGGGCGGTGGTTCACCCCTCCACTTT.

This clone has just one count. This chain joins TRBV3-1 (or the pseudogene TRBV3-2) and TRBJ1-3; D remains ambiguous. Germline V gene lookup returns CDR1 LGHDT and CDR2 YNNKEL (reference sequence). This CDR3 spans 14 amino acids. Trimming cost V 1 base and J 2 bases, with 6 bases left between them. CDR3 residues: CASSQAPPGNTIYF. CDR3 sequence (DNA): TGTGCCAGCAGCCAAGCCCCTCCTGGAAACACCATATATTTT.

This chain joins TRBV18 and TRBJ2-2, with TRBD2 matching 8 bases. The ends lost 6 bases at V and 2 bases at J; junction bases unmatched: 5. The germline CDR1 and CDR2 sequences are KGHSH and LQKENI. The CDR3 runs to 15 residues. The CDR3: CASSTSGGNTGELFF. The DNA of the CDR3 is TGTGCCAGCTCTACAAGCGGGGGAAACACCGGGGAGCTGTTTTTT.

The genes are TRBV6-5 and TRBJ2-7, with a tentative D call TRBD1 (6 bases). The CDR3 is 13 residues long. V dropped 6 bases and J dropped 5 bases, with 14 bases sitting between them. Germline loops: CDR1 MNHEY, CDR2 SVGAGI. Here the CDR3 DNA reads TGTGCCAGCAGACGGACAGACCCCAACGAGCAGTACTTC. It translates to CASRRTDPNEQYF.

This sequence joins TRBV6-5 and TRBJ1-3, with 8 bases matching TRBD1. Germline loops: CDR1 MNHEY, CDR2 SVGAGI. CDR3 length: 16 residues. The ends lost 0 bases at V and 7 bases at J; junction bases unmatched: 8. In DNA form, the CDR3 reads TGTGCCAGCAGTTACTCGACGGGCCAGGGGGCTAACACCATATATTTT. It encodes CASSYSTGQGANTIYF.

J is TRBJ1-2 and V is TRBV19, with D tentatively TRBD1 (6 bases). This CDR3 contains 14 residues. V was pared by 9 bases and J by 3 bases, with 17 bases between. Germline CDR1 reads LNHDA; CDR2 reads SQIVND (reference sequence). As DNA, the CDR3 is TGTGCCAGCCTCCCGGCGGGGGCTTACTATGGCTACACCTTC. This gives the protein CASLPAGAYYGYTF.